These 8 T cell receptor beta chains were all obtained from the same sample, sequenced in a study of blood T cells in healthy people across ages. It was with a sample-barcoded 5' primer and a J-beta primer mix that a second PCR of about 6 to 12 cycles was run. From the 5' RACE reads, TCRdb called clonotypes with MiXCR, one entry per CDR3 protein. The repertoire includes over a million distinct CDR3 sequences, about 43% of them detected once, and under 8% sits in the top ten. Specimen: blood. The receptor source for this set is a woman younger than 35 in good health.

The CDR3 DNA follows: TGCGCCAGCAGCTTGGACAGGGGATACACCGGGGAGCTGTTTTTT. Amino acids: CASSLDRGYTGELFF. The chain carries TRBV5-1 and TRBJ2-2; TRBD1 matches at 7 bases. The germline V gene encodes CDR1 SGHRS and CDR2 YFSETQ. The CDR3 has 15 residues. V dropped 0 bases and J dropped 3; count of bases not matched to a gene: 2.

This clonotype occurred once. This chain connects TRBV6-5 to TRBJ2-7; D may be TRBD1 or TRBD2 (5 bases each). With 7 bases removed from V and 3 bases from J, the gap between germline ends came to 19 bases. In germline, CDR1 is MNHEY, CDR2 SVGAGI. This CDR3 contains 15 residues. The CDR3 loop reads CASKPGRSPSYEQYF. CDR3 DNA: TGTGCCAGCAAACCGGGACGAAGCCCCAGCTACGAGCAGTACTTC.

This chain links TRBV7-2 with TRBJ2-5; 13 bases map to TRBD2. V shed 3 bases, J shed 5 bases, and the junction held 9 bases outside the gene matches. Germline CDR1 SGHTA, CDR2 FQGNSA. This CDR3 contains 17 residues. CDR3 in DNA: TGTGCCAGCAGCTTGGGGTACACTAGCGGGAGGGGGGAGACCCAGTACTTC. Amino acid sequence: CASSLGYTSGRGETQYF.

This clonotype was observed a handful of times. This chain joins TRBV12-3 or TRBV12-4 and TRBJ1-2; D call uncertain. Trimming cost V 6 bases and J 3 bases, with 11 bases left between them. The CDR3 runs 13 residues. This CDR3 reads CASSPPSHYGYTF. The CDR3, as DNA: TGTGCCAGCAGCCCGCCTAGCCACTATGGCTACACCTTC.

This clonotype has ten or more counts. This may arise from a read error, as a much more abundant clone is one base away. The chain carries TRBV3-1 and TRBJ2-5, with no clear D. In germline, CDR1 is LGHDT, CDR2 YNNKEL (reference sequence). The CDR3 length is 10 residues. The CDR3 sequence: CASRQETQYF. Written as DNA, the CDR3 is TGTGCCAGCAGACAAGAGACCCAGTACTTC.

This clonotype was seen more than once but under ten times. V gene TRBV12-3 or TRBV12-4 combines with J gene TRBJ2-7; D might be TRBD1 (5 bases). The CDR3 length is 14 residues. V lost 2 bases and J lost 5, with 13 bases in between. The CDR3 DNA sequence: TGTGCCAGCAGTTTACTTCAGGGTAGAAACGAGCAGTACTTC. It specifies CASSLLQGRNEQYF.

This clonotype was seen more than once but under ten times. The chain links TRBV10-3 to TRBJ1-1; D is uncertain. The CDR3 is made up of 15 amino acids. Per germline, CDR1 ENHRY and CDR2 SYGVKD. V gave up 2 bases and J gave up 0 bases, with 10 bases separating them. CDR3 sequence (DNA): TGTGCCATCAGTGAGGTCGGAGACTTGAACACTGAAGCTTTCTTT. It encodes CAISEVGDLNTEAFF.

This clonotype was seen a few times. The gene calls are TRBV6-1 and TRBJ2-7; TRBD1 agrees at 8 bases. CDR1 is MNHNS and CDR2 is SASEGT in the germline V gene. The CDR3 sequence is 15 residues long. V lost 4 bases, J lost 1 base, and 6 bases stayed unmatched. CDR3 in amino acids: CASSAGTGESYEQYF. CDR3 sequence (DNA): TGTGCCAGCAGTGCCGGGACAGGTGAATCCTACGAGCAGTACTTC.